Sequencing of this T cell receptor (beta chain) was carried out in a study of CD8+CD57+ T cells in acquired aplastic anemia. For the study at large: Sorted cells (CD4+ and CD8+) yielded DNA amounts that averaged approximately 3.1 ug. Whole-study findings and limits: Patients and controls shared under 35 CD8+ CDR3 sequences, which appeared highly expressed in patients and within their immunodominant clones.

Only patients with CD8+CD57+ cell expansion on flow cytometry were chosen for sequencing. As for this clonotype: No antigen is known for it.

Profiling that covered TCR beta VDJ and CDR3 relied on genomic DNA as its template. TCRdb re-analysed the reads in MiXCR, keeping a single row per CDR3 protein. The sample lists 200,000 to 250,000 distinct CDR3 sequences; around half were seen once. Losses at the gene ends were 3 bases for V and 5 bases for J; bases not matched to a gene: 3. Per the germline V gene, CDR1 is SGDLS and CDR2 is YYNGEE. The CDR3 consists of 15 residues. The sequencing sample was made of sorted CD4+, CD8+, or CD8+CD57+ T cells (not recorded which) from PBMCs. The sequence came from a human donor with aplastic anemia. This rearrangement joins TRBV9 to TRBJ2-3, with 13 bases that match TRBD2. CDR3 DNA sequence: TGTGCCAGCAGCGGGGGACTAGCGGGAATAGATACGCAGTATTTT. Its protein is CASSGGLAGIDTQYF.